The clone carrying this T cell receptor beta chain was counted between two and nine times. The data stem from a study of T cells in Graves' hyperthyroidism and ophthalmopathy. The TCR beta CDR3 regions underwent amplification using RNA transcripts as the source. Primed by the HTBI set, a first-round RT-PCR was run on the TCR CDR3. TCRdb re-called the multiplex PCR reads with MiXCR, one entry per CDR3 protein. The sample holds about 52,000 distinct CDR3 sequences, over 40% seen once. From germline, CDR1 is LGHDT and CDR2 YNNKEL (reference sequence). V lost 1 base to trimming and J lost 8 bases; unmatched junction nucleotides: 2. This CDR3 spans 13 amino acids.

This clonotype originated in a woman aged 45-60 years with Graves' ophthalmopathy. V and J are TRBV3-1 and TRBJ1-2; 9 nucleotides align to TRBD1. The sequenced sample was blood. The DNA of the CDR3 is TGTGCCAGCAGCCAAGGGACAGGGGAGGGCTACACCTTC. Protein sequence: CASSQGTGEGYTF.